This is a list of T cell receptor beta chains from one sample in a study of cytomegalovirus exposure and HLA in healthy donors. Assay used: immunoSEQ multiplex PCR; TCRdb lists only in-frame clones, some missing. Of about 210,000 clones in the sample, 82% were seen once. Sequencing input: PBMCs. These receptor sequences come from a man between 35 and 55 years old in good health and CMV-seropositive. CDR3s include the opening cysteine and the closing phenylalanine or tryptophan. D genes are given only for firm matches. Expanded clones are given a class, and other clones once, few, many or no size at all.

>.|TRBD2|TRBJ2-7|TRBV19
TGTGCCAGTAGTTTAGGACTAGCGGGAGTTTACGAGCAGTACTTC
CASSLGLAGVYEQYF
>.|TRBD1|TRBJ1-1|TRBV5-1
TGCGCCAGCAGCTTCAGGGGGACGGACACTGAAGCTTTCTTT
CASSFRGTDTEAFF
>.|TRBD1|TRBJ2-2|TRBV2
TGTGCCAGCAGCGGACAGGGGTTGAACACCGGGGAGCTGTTTTTT
CASSGQGLNTGELFF
>.|.|TRBJ2-3|TRBV5-1
TGCGCCAGCAGCTTTGGCGGGAATGCAGATACGCAGTATTTT
CASSFGGNADTQYF
>once|.|TRBJ2-2|TRBV5-1
TGCGCCAGCAGCTTGTTGGGCTCCGACGGGGAGCTGTTTTTT
CASSLLGSDGELFF
>.|TRBD2|TRBJ2-3|TRBV9
TGTGCCAGCAGCGTAGCCGTCGGGAGGAGGGCAGATACGCAGTATTTT
CASSVAVGRRADTQYF
>.|TRBD2|TRBJ2-1|TRBV6-5
TGTGCCAGCAGGCGACTAGCGGGAGGTTACAATGAGCAGTTCTTC
CASRRLAGGYNEQFF
>.|TRBD1|TRBJ1-1|TRBV19
TGTGCCAGTAGTATCCCACAGGGGAAAAACACTGAAGCTTTCTTT
CASSIPQGKNTEAFF
>once|.|TRBJ2-4|TRBV27
TGTGCCAGCACCCCCTCGGGGGGCGGGAAAAACATTCAGTACTTC
CASTPSGGGKNIQYF
>.|.|TRBJ1-1|TRBV30
TGTGCCGTACAGGTTGTAAACACTGAAGCTTTCTTT
CAVQVVNTEAFF
>.|TRBD2|TRBJ2-3|TRBV6-5
TGTGCCAGCAGTCGGACTAGCGGGACAGATACGCAGTATTTT
CASSRTSGTDTQYF
>few|TRBD1|TRBJ2-7|TRBV7-9
TGTGCCAGCAGCTCGTGGGACAGGGGGGGATACGAGCAGTACTTC
CASSSWDRGGYEQYF
>.|TRBD1|TRBJ1-2|TRBV5-8
TGTGCCAGCAGCAACACAGGGGCCTGGGGCTACACCTTC
CASSNTGAWGYTF
>.|.|TRBJ1-5|TRBV5-8
TGTGCCAGCAGCCTGGCGCCGCGCTCCGGGAATCAGCCCCAGCATTTT
CASSLAPRSGNQPQHF
>.|TRBD1|TRBJ1-1|TRBV19
TGTGCCAGTAGCTGGACAGGGGGTAGCACTGAAGCTTTCTTT
CASSWTGGSTEAFF
>.|.|TRBJ2-7|TRBV5-1
TGCGCCAGCAGCCCCAGTCAGCGGCCGAGCGAGCAGTACTTC
CASSPSQRPSEQYF
>.|.|TRBJ2-3|TRBV5-5
TGTGCCAGCAGCTTTATAGCGGGCACAGATACGCAGTATTTT
CASSFIAGTDTQYF
>.|TRBD2|TRBJ2-1|TRBV4-2
TGTGCCAGCAGCCAAGATCCGAGACTAGCGGAGTTCATCTCCTACAATGAGCAGTTCTTC
CASSQDPRLAEFISYNEQFF
>.|TRBD1|TRBJ1-4|TRBV9
TGTGCCAGCAGCGCCGGGACAGGGGGTGGGAAAACTAATGAAAAACTGTTTTTT
CASSAGTGGGKTNEKLFF
>.|TRBD2|TRBJ2-5|TRBV5-1
TGCGCCAGCAGCACCCGATCGTCCGGGGGGAAAGAGACCCAGTACTTC
CASSTRSSGGKETQYF
>.|.|TRBJ1-2|TRBV4-2
TGTGCCAGCAGCCAAGATCAATTAGGGGGTAACTATGGCTACACCTTC
CASSQDQLGGNYGYTF
>.|TRBD2|TRBJ2-6|TRBV5-1
TGCGCCAGCAGCTTATCGGGGGGGACCTCTGGGGCCAACGTCCTGACTTTC
CASSLSGGTSGANVLTF
>.|.|TRBJ1-4|TRBV28
TGTGCCAGCAAGGTAATAGAGCGGGAAAAACTGTTTTTT
CASKVIEREKLFF